The present T cell receptor (beta chain) was sequenced within a study of T cells in localized non-small cell lung cancer. Per germline, CDR1 MNHGY and CDR2 SAAAGT. This CDR3 region has 15 residues. With V trimmed by 4 bases and J by 4 bases, 7 bases remained unmatched. Notes on this clone: The antigen is undetermined.

Some clones are missing from TCRdb's copy, which holds only in-frame ones; the method was immunoSEQ multiplex PCR. The sample has some 1,500 clones; around 30% are singletons. Points from the study as a whole: A raised T cell density in blood coincided with lengthier overall survival. The highest T cell clonality was in uninvolved adjacent lung, above tumor.

The chain has TRBV6-8 and TRBJ1-2, with 9 bases fitting TRBD1. This receptor was obtained from a man aged 35 to 69 with stage II lung adenocarcinoma. The sample consisted of lung tumor tissue, taken before any cancer treatment. CDR3 sequence: CASSSHRGLGYGYTF. The CDR3 nucleotides read TGTGCCAGCAGTTCCCACAGGGGGCTTGGCTATGGCTACACCTTC.